The 12 T cell receptor beta chains below come from one sample, sequenced in a study of T-cell memory formation after mild COVID-19. TCRdb ran MiXCR on the 5' RACE reads and lists one entry per CDR3 protein. The sample consists of some 350,000 distinct CDR3 sequences, 15% of them appearing once. Specimen: PBMCs or a T cell subset sorted from them (not recorded which). The source is a man aged 18 to 30 who had mild COVID-19 (a few samples of this study predate the infection). Cell type and time point are not known.

This clonotype was seen a few times. The V call is TRBV6-5, the J call TRBJ1-3, with no clear D. Trimming took off 6 bases at V and 2 bases at J, with 14 bases between the two ends. The CDR3 covers 15 residues. Germline-derived CDR1 and CDR2 are MNHEY and SVGAGI. The CDR3 coding sequence is TGTGCCAGCAGCCCGACATCGCCTCCTGGAAACACCATATATTTT. This translates into CASSPTSPPGNTIYF.

This clonotype was seen only a few times. The V call is TRBV5-1, the J call TRBJ1-1; D is undetermined. The CDR3 loop spans 13 amino acids. The V gene's germline CDR1 is SGHRS and CDR2 YFSETQ. The germline V and J ends were trimmed by 4 bases and 9 bases, with 16 bases remaining between them. The CDR3 here is CASSLAGKSQAFF. In nucleotides, the CDR3 is TGCGCCAGCAGCCTCGCGGGCAAAAGTCAAGCTTTCTTT.

In this sample, this clonotype turned up a few times. The chain couples TRBV19 to TRBJ2-3, with TRBD2 as a possible D gene (5 bases). Germline V lookup: CDR1 LNHDA, CDR2 SQIVND (reference sequence). CDR3 length: 18 amino acids. The V end was cut by 2 bases, the J end by 5 bases, with 23 bases between. The CDR3 here is CASSIKPWKGWEQDTQYF. The CDR3 DNA sequence: TGTGCCAGTAGTATAAAACCCTGGAAGGGATGGGAGCAAGATACGCAGTATTTT.

The chain carries TRBV7-2 and TRBJ2-1; D not resolved. There are 18 residues in the CDR3. Germline V gene data show CDR1 as SGHTA and CDR2 as FQGNSA. Trimming removed 2 bases at V and 8 bases at J, with 25 bases between. The CDR3 nucleotides are TGTGCCAGCAGCTTATTTAGGCCGCCTTCGAATTTCCACGATGAGCAGTTCTTC. Translation gives CASSLFRPPSNFHDEQFF.

This rearrangement joins TRBV7-9 to TRBJ2-5; D is undetermined. The CDR3 totals 14 residues. V was shortened by 3 bases and J by 2 bases, with 10 bases between the two germline ends. Germline V gives CDR1 SEHNR, CDR2 FQNEAQ (reference sequence). This CDR3 reads CASSFRSDQETQYF. The CDR3 region has the DNA TGTGCCAGCAGCTTTAGGTCGGATCAAGAGACCCAGTACTTC.

The CDR3, as DNA: TGCAGCGTTGTCGGGGCAGGGCACAATGAGCAGTTCTTC. Encoded protein: CSVVGAGHNEQFF. The V call is TRBV29-1, the J call TRBJ2-1, with D possibly called TRBD1 or TRBD2 (5 bases each). V was pared by 4 bases and J by 5 bases, with 12 bases between. Germline V gene data show CDR1 as SQVTM and CDR2 as ANQGSEA. This CDR3 comprises 13 residues.

This clonotype was seen only a few times. The J gene is TRBJ2-3, the V gene TRBV5-1, with D maybe TRBD1 (5 bases). This CDR3 contains 13 residues. The V and J ends lost 2 bases and 5 bases respectively, with 9 bases between them. Germline CDR1 reads SGHRS; CDR2 reads YFSETQ. DNA of the CDR3: TGCGCCAGCAGCTTCGACCAGGGAGATACGCAGTATTTT. This encodes CASSFDQGDTQYF.

A few counts support this clonotype. V and J are TRBV28 and TRBJ1-5; the D is unclear. V was clipped by 6 bases and J by 0 bases, with 9 bases between them. Germline V lookup: CDR1 MDHEN, CDR2 SYDVKM. CDR3 length: 14 residues. CDR3 in amino acids: CASSPDHSNQPQHF. The CDR3 nucleotides read TGTGCCAGCAGCCCAGACCATAGCAATCAGCCCCAGCATTTT. Together with reference TRBV28 and TRBJ1-5, the CDR3 gives the full variable domain: DVKVTQSSRYLVKRTGEKVFLECVQDMDHENMFWYRQDPGLGLRLIYFSYDVKMKEKGDIPEGYSVSREKKERFSLILESASTNQTSMYLCASSPDHSNQPQHFGDGTRLSIL.

The gene calls are TRBV6-5 and TRBJ1-1; D ambiguous. The CDR3 loop spans 13 amino acids. CDR1 and CDR2 (germline): MNHEY, SVGAGI. The V gene lost 0 bases and the J gene lost 4 bases, with 6 bases spanning the gap. CDR3 region: CASSYSVGTEAFF. CDR3 DNA: TGTGCCAGCAGTTACTCGGTGGGCACTGAAGCTTTCTTT.

J is TRBJ2-3 and V is TRBV11-2; perhaps TRBD1 as D (6 bases). Germline CDR1 SGHAT, CDR2 FQNNGV. Trimming removed 7 bases from V and 1 base from J, with 18 bases in between. The CDR3 runs 16 residues. Here the CDR3 reads CASTPKVGGGTDTQYF. The CDR3 DNA follows: TGTGCCAGCACCCCTAAAGTAGGGGGTGGCACAGATACGCAGTATTTT.

This clonotype appeared many times. The chain has TRBV11-2 and TRBJ2-7, with 7 bases aligning to TRBD2. The CDR3 totals 14 residues. From germline, CDR1 is SGHAT and CDR2 FQNNGV. Unmatched junction bases numbered 6, after V lost 1 base and J lost 6 bases. CDR3 amino acids: CASSLVEGRGEQYF. CDR3 in DNA: TGTGCCAGCAGCTTAGTCGAGGGGAGGGGCGAGCAGTACTTC.

This clonotype was seen only a few times. V usage is TRBV7-2 and J usage is TRBJ2-4, with D tentatively TRBD2 (6 bases). This CDR3 region has 14 residues. V was cut by 5 bases and J by 4 bases, with 12 bases left in between. The V gene's germline CDR1 is SGHTA and CDR2 FQGNSA. Written as DNA, the CDR3 is TGTGCCAGCAGCCCGGCTAGCGAAAAAAACATTCAGTACTTC. This encodes CASSPASEKNIQYF.